Below are 22 T cell receptor beta chains sequenced from a single sample in a study of blood T cell repertoires in COVID-19. Here immunoSEQ multiplex PCR was the method, and the copy in TCRdb shows in-frame clones only, minus some. This table has some 27,000 clones, roughly 84% appearing once. Source material: peripheral blood. The source is a human donor in a cohort sampled during active COVID-19. The donor label of this sample is uncertain.

This clone has just a few counts. The V gene is TRBV11-2, the J gene TRBJ1-6; tentatively, D is TRBD1 (5 bases). With 6 bases removed from V and 6 bases from J, the gap between germline ends came to 18 bases. The germline gives CDR1 SGHAT, CDR2 FQNNGV. This CDR3 region has 16 residues. CDR3: CASRPGFKGFNSPLHF. CDR3 sequence (DNA): TGTGCCAGCAGACCGGGTTTTAAGGGGTTTAATTCACCCCTCCACTTT.

The rearrangement links TRBV7-3 to TRBJ2-1; 7 nucleotides match TRBD1. Looked up from germline, CDR1 is SGHTA and CDR2 is FQGTGA. The junction had 11 bases not matched to a gene; V was cut back by 5 bases and J by 4 bases. The CDR3 spans 16 residues. The CDR3 is CASSRNTGALYNEQFF. CDR3 nucleotides: TGTGCCAGCAGCAGGAACACAGGGGCCCTTTACAATGAGCAGTTCTTC. Full variable domain (missing parts from reference TRBV7-3 and TRBJ2-1): GAGVSQTPSNKVTEKGKYVELRCDPISGHTALYWYRQSLGQGPEFLIYFQGTGAADDSGLPNDRFFAVRPEGSVSTLKIQRTERGDSAVYLCASSRNTGALYNEQFFGPGTRLTVL.

The rearrangement links TRBV7-2 to TRBJ2-7; possible D gene TRBD1, 6 bases. The germline V gene has CDR1 SGHTA and CDR2 FQGNSA. The CDR3 contains 13 residues. Trimming took 5 bases from V and 4 from J, leaving 12 bases between them. CDR3 in DNA: TGTGCCAGCAGCCCACGACAGGTTTACGAGCAGTACTTC. Translated, it gives CASSPRQVYEQYF.

This chain uses TRBV3-1 (or the pseudogene TRBV3-2) with TRBJ1-1; no clear D. The CDR3 sequence is 16 residues long. Trimming shortened V by 0 bases and J by 1 base, and 12 bases separated the two germline ends. Germline-derived CDR1 and CDR2 are LGHDT and YNNKEL (reference sequence). The CDR3 bases are TGTGCCAGCAGCCAAGATTTGGCAGGTACGAACACTGAAGCTTTCTTT. Its protein is CASSQDLAGTNTEAFF.

The chain has TRBV4-1 and TRBJ1-2, with 7 bases lining up with TRBD1. The CDR3 spans 14 residues. Germline V gives CDR1 MGHRA, CDR2 YSYEKL. Losses at the gene ends were 2 bases for V and 2 bases for J; bases not matched to a gene: 2. This CDR3 reads CASSQPGQNYGYTF. CDR3 sequence (DNA): TGCGCCAGCAGCCAACCGGGACAGAACTATGGCTACACCTTC.

V usage is TRBV10-3 and J usage is TRBJ2-3, with 9 bases fitting TRBD2. This CDR3 spans 15 amino acids. Germline V gene sequence: CDR1 ENHRY, CDR2 SYGVKD. V trimming: 4 bases; J trimming: 6 bases; junction bases outside the gene matches: 8. In DNA form, the CDR3 reads TGTGCCATCAGTGTTCAGGCGGGGGGGCACGATACGCAGTATTTT. Translation: CAISVQAGGHDTQYF.

This sequence joins TRBV7-3 and TRBJ1-1; D might be TRBD1 (5 bases). Trimming removed 6 bases at V and 3 bases at J, with 14 bases between. The CDR3 totals 14 residues. Germline CDR1 SGHTA, CDR2 FQGTGA. In DNA, the CDR3 is TGTGCCAGCAGTTTCGGGGGTTATGACACTGAAGCTTTCTTT. It codes for CASSFGGYDTEAFF.

This clone appeared a single time. The gene calls are TRBV6-6 and TRBJ2-7; D call uncertain. V lost 0 bases to trimming and J lost 0 bases, with 6 bases between them. The CDR3 is 14 amino acids. Germline V lookup: CDR1 MNHNY, CDR2 SVGAGI (reference sequence). The CDR3 bases are TGTGCCAGCAGTTACTCCATAGACTCCTACGAGCAGTACTTC. Protein: CASSYSIDSYEQYF.

The V and J genes are TRBV19 and TRBJ1-2; D is possibly TRBD1 (5 bases). V gave up 8 bases and J gave up 4 bases, with 20 bases separating them. The CDR3 is 15 residues long. The germline V gene encodes CDR1 LNHDA and CDR2 SQIVND (reference sequence). The CDR3 reads CASANTQGRSYGYTF. The CDR3 DNA follows: TGTGCCAGTGCCAATACCCAGGGCAGGAGCTATGGCTACACCTTC.

J is TRBJ1-2 and V is TRBV6-6; TRBD1 might be the D (6 bases). CDR1 is MNHNY and CDR2 is SVGAGI in the germline V gene (reference sequence). This CDR3 contains 12 residues. The V gene lost 5 bases and the J gene lost 5 bases, with 9 bases spanning the gap. The CDR3 loop is CASSPTGYGYTF. The CDR3 DNA follows: TGTGCCAGCAGTCCCACAGGGTATGGCTACACCTTC.

The J gene is TRBJ2-1, the V gene TRBV5-1; 9 positions match TRBD2. J lost 9 bases, V lost 0 bases, and 10 bases had no gene match. The germline V gene encodes CDR1 SGHRS and CDR2 YFSETQ. This CDR3 spans 16 amino acids. The CDR3 coding sequence is TGCGCCAGCAGCTTGGTGGCGGGGGGGCTTAGTCCTGAGCAGTTCTTC. It yields the protein CASSLVAGGLSPEQFF.

J is TRBJ1-5 and V is TRBV28, with D unclear. Between the trimmed V and J ends, which lost 3 bases and 7 bases, there was a span of 7 bases. CDR3 length: 12 residues. Germline V gene data show CDR1 as MDHEN and CDR2 as SYDVKM. CDR3 region: CASSLSQQPQHF. The DNA for the CDR3 is TGTGCCAGCAGTTTGTCACAGCAGCCCCAGCATTTT.

The chain has TRBV5-5 and TRBJ2-5; D is unclear. In germline, CDR1 is SGHKS, CDR2 YYEKEE (reference sequence). Trimming left V 2 bases short and J 5 bases short, with 16 bases between. This CDR3 contains 15 residues. CDR3 loop: CASSFNVGARETQYF. The DNA of the CDR3 is TGTGCCAGCAGCTTTAACGTCGGAGCCCGGGAGACCCAGTACTTC.

In this sample, this clone turned up a few times. V is TRBV2 and J is TRBJ1-2, with D maybe TRBD1 (5 bases). Germline-derived CDR1 and CDR2 are SNHLY and FYNNEI. Trimming removed 1 base at V and 8 bases at J, with 11 bases between. The CDR3 contains 13 residues. This CDR3 reads CASSEEGRGGYTF. The CDR3 DNA sequence: TGTGCCAGCAGTGAAGAGGGCCGGGGGGGCTACACCTTC.

V gene TRBV10-3 combines with J gene TRBJ1-5; TRBD1 is a possible D gene (5 bases). The CDR3 totals 14 residues. Germline V gene lookup returns CDR1 ENHRY and CDR2 SYGVKD. Trimming shortened V by 1 base and J by 6 bases, and 10 bases separated the two germline ends. CDR3 loop: CAISEWGGGQPQHF. As DNA, the CDR3 is TGTGCCATCAGTGAGTGGGGCGGGGGTCAGCCCCAGCATTTT.

V usage is TRBV20-1 and J usage is TRBJ2-7, with 9 bases that match TRBD1. This CDR3 contains 15 residues. V gave up 6 bases and J gave up 0 bases; unmatched junction bases: 9. Looked up from germline, CDR1 is DFQATT and CDR2 is SNEGSKA (reference sequence). The CDR3, as DNA: TGCAGTGCGAGTCCGGACAGGGGAAGCTCCTACGAGCAGTACTTC. The encoded protein is CSASPDRGSSYEQYF.

The chain carries TRBV10-3 and TRBJ1-2; 7 nucleotides agree with TRBD1. The CDR3 length is 14 residues. Germline assignment: CDR1 ENHRY and CDR2 SYGVKD. V was clipped by 6 bases and J by 2 bases; unmatched bases: 6. CDR3 sequence: CAIRGTGVNYGYTF. In nucleotides, the CDR3 is TGTGCCATCAGGGGAACAGGGGTCAACTATGGCTACACCTTC.

This clone has more than one count but fewer than ten. The chain employs TRBV15 and TRBJ1-1; 7 nucleotides line up with TRBD1. V lost 0 bases, J lost 1 base, and 2 bases stayed unmatched. Germline CDR1 is LNHNV and CDR2 is YYDKDF (reference sequence). The CDR3 is 15 residues long. CDR3 DNA: TGTGCCACCAGCAGAGATAAGGGGGCGAACACTGAAGCTTTCTTT. It translates to CATSRDKGANTEAFF.

The chain uses TRBV11-2 and TRBJ1-1, with D tentatively TRBD1 (5 bases). Trimming left V 1 base short and J 6 bases short, with 12 bases between. Germline V gene lookup returns CDR1 SGHAT and CDR2 FQNNGV. This CDR3 region has 14 residues. CDR3 sequence: CASSLVGGSAEAFF. In DNA form, the CDR3 reads TGTGCCAGCAGCTTAGTGGGGGGTTCGGCTGAAGCTTTCTTT.

The rearrangement joins TRBV19 to TRBJ1-5, with D unresolved. The V end was cut by 5 bases, the J end by 0 bases, with 11 bases between. The CDR3 contains 15 residues. CDR1 is LNHDA, CDR2 SQIVND, per germline (reference sequence). The CDR3 bases are TGTGCCAGTAGTTTACAGTCTTATAGCAATCAGCCCCAGCATTTT. Its protein product is CASSLQSYSNQPQHF.

The rearrangement uses TRBV6-5 and TRBJ2-7; 8 bases fit TRBD1. The CDR3 contains 14 residues. Unmatched junction bases numbered 11, after V lost 7 bases and J lost 6 bases. Germline CDR1 is MNHEY and CDR2 is SVGAGI. The CDR3 is CASNSGGSGSEQYF. The CDR3 DNA reads as TGTGCCAGCAATTCAGGGGGCTCCGGAAGCGAGCAGTACTTC.

This clone was detected once. The chain employs TRBV9 and TRBJ2-3; TRBD2 matches 7 bases. Germline assignment: CDR1 SGDLS and CDR2 YYNGEE. There are 15 residues in the CDR3. The V gene end was trimmed by 4 bases and the J gene end by 6 bases; junction bases not matched to a gene: 11. CDR3 sequence: CASSFRLAHGDTQYF. The CDR3 bases are TGTGCCAGCAGCTTCCGACTAGCCCATGGCGATACGCAGTATTTT.